A selection of T cell receptor beta chains follows, all from one sample in a study of blood T cell repertoires in COVID-19. Only in-frame clones appear in the TCRdb table, and some are missing; sequencing was by immunoSEQ multiplex PCR. Of about 250,000 clones listed, over 75% are singletons. The sample consisted of PBMCs or T cells enriched from blood (not recorded which). Receptor source: a young woman who had recovered from COVID-19. Both conserved end residues are part of each CDR3. D genes are given only for firm matches. The size field is filled for only some rows; it gives once, few, many or a size class.

d_gene: TRBD1
v_gene: TRBV7-9
abundance: -
j_gene: TRBJ2-7
CDR3aa: CASSQGQYEQYF
CDR3nt: TGTGCCAGCAGTCAGGGACAGTACGAGCAGTACTTC

d_gene: -
v_gene: TRBV5-6
abundance: -
j_gene: TRBJ2-7
CDR3aa: CASSITGHLDEQYF
CDR3nt: TGTGCCAGCAGCATTACGGGACACCTGGACGAGCAGTACTTC

d_gene: -
v_gene: TRBV6-5
abundance: -
j_gene: TRBJ2-5
CDR3aa: CASSSRLVRETQYF
CDR3nt: TGTGCCAGCAGTTCAAGGCTAGTACGAGAGACCCAGTACTTC

d_gene: TRBD1
v_gene: TRBV9
abundance: -
j_gene: TRBJ1-1
CDR3aa: CASSPFPTGGEAFF
CDR3nt: TGTGCCAGCAGCCCATTCCCGACAGGGGGCGAAGCTTTCTTT

d_gene: TRBD1
v_gene: TRBV28
abundance: -
j_gene: TRBJ1-5
CDR3aa: CASSFQGADNQPQHF
CDR3nt: TGTGCCAGCAGTTTTCAGGGGGCGGACAATCAGCCCCAGCATTTT

d_gene: -
v_gene: TRBV5-1
abundance: -
j_gene: TRBJ1-2
CDR3aa: CASREGIQGVGYTF
CDR3nt: TGCGCCAGCAGAGAAGGAATACAGGGAGTTGGCTACACCTTC

d_gene: TRBD1
v_gene: TRBV5-5
abundance: -
j_gene: TRBJ1-2
CDR3aa: CASSFGTGGGGYTF
CDR3nt: TGTGCCAGCAGCTTCGGGACAGGGGGCGGAGGCTACACCTTC

d_gene: TRBD2
v_gene: TRBV11-2
abundance: -
j_gene: TRBJ2-7
CDR3aa: CASSPGLAGAYYEQYF
CDR3nt: TGTGCCAGCAGCCCAGGACTAGCGGGAGCCTACTACGAGCAGTACTTC

d_gene: TRBD1
v_gene: TRBV28
abundance: -
j_gene: TRBJ1-5
CDR3aa: CASSPTGANQPQHF
CDR3nt: TGTGCCAGCAGCCCCACAGGGGCCAATCAGCCCCAGCATTTT

d_gene: TRBD2
v_gene: TRBV18
abundance: -
j_gene: TRBJ2-7
CDR3aa: CASSPTSGGAYEQYF
CDR3nt: TGTGCCAGCTCGCCGACTAGCGGGGGCGCCTACGAGCAGTACTTC

d_gene: TRBD1
v_gene: TRBV13
abundance: -
j_gene: TRBJ1-1
CDR3aa: CATQGQLNTEAFF
CDR3nt: TGTGCCACACAGGGACAGTTGAACACTGAAGCTTTCTTT

d_gene: -
v_gene: TRBV7-9
abundance: -
j_gene: TRBJ1-2
CDR3aa: CASSQGHYGYTF
CDR3nt: TGTGCCAGCAGCCAGGGGCACTATGGCTACACCTTC

d_gene: TRBD1
v_gene: TRBV5-4
abundance: -
j_gene: TRBJ2-5
CDR3aa: CASSFSGQGLRTQYF
CDR3nt: TGTGCCAGCAGCTTCAGCGGACAGGGACTGCGGACCCAGTACTTC

d_gene: -
v_gene: TRBV27
abundance: -
j_gene: TRBJ1-1
CDR3aa: CASSLEFRGSGEAFF
CDR3nt: TGTGCCAGCAGTTTGGAGTTTCGGGGTTCAGGAGAAGCTTTCTTT

d_gene: TRBD1
v_gene: TRBV28
abundance: -
j_gene: TRBJ1-1
CDR3aa: CASSLLNRGRNTEAFF
CDR3nt: TGTGCCAGCAGTCTACTTAACAGGGGCCGCAACACTGAAGCTTTCTTT

d_gene: -
v_gene: TRBV24-1
abundance: few
j_gene: TRBJ1-4
CDR3aa: CATSPGGNEKLFF
CDR3nt: TGTGCCACCAGCCCCGGGGGTAATGAAAAACTGTTTTTT

d_gene: TRBD1
v_gene: TRBV27
abundance: few
j_gene: TRBJ1-4
CDR3aa: CASSPRTGRNEKLFF
CDR3nt: TGTGCCAGCAGTCCAAGGACAGGGAGGAATGAAAAACTGTTTTTT

d_gene: TRBD2
v_gene: TRBV9
abundance: -
j_gene: TRBJ2-3
CDR3aa: CASSVGGSFGDTQYF
CDR3nt: TGTGCCAGCAGCGTAGGCGGGAGTTTTGGAGATACGCAGTATTTT

d_gene: -
v_gene: TRBV6-5
abundance: -
j_gene: TRBJ1-6
CDR3aa: CASSGGGSYNSPLHF
CDR3nt: TGTGCCAGTAGCGGCGGGGGTTCCTATAATTCACCCCTCCACTTT

d_gene: -
v_gene: TRBV28
abundance: -
j_gene: TRBJ2-7
CDR3aa: CASRVTAGSYEQYF
CDR3nt: TGTGCCAGCAGGGTGACCGCGGGTTCCTACGAGCAGTACTTC

d_gene: -
v_gene: TRBV2
abundance: -
j_gene: TRBJ2-3
CDR3aa: CASSEIKSTDTQYF
CDR3nt: TGTGCCAGCAGTGAAATAAAAAGCACAGATACGCAGTATTTT

d_gene: -
v_gene: TRBV2
abundance: -
j_gene: TRBJ1-1
CDR3aa: CASSSTRVTEAFF
CDR3nt: TGTGCCAGCAGTTCGACCCGGGTCACTGAAGCTTTCTTT

d_gene: -
v_gene: TRBV28
abundance: -
j_gene: TRBJ1-5
CDR3aa: CASSKGQLNQPQHF
CDR3nt: TGTGCCAGCAGCAAGGGACAACTAAATCAGCCCCAGCATTTT

d_gene: TRBD1
v_gene: TRBV28
abundance: -
j_gene: TRBJ2-7
CDR3aa: CASSVVGTGSYEQYF
CDR3nt: TGTGCCAGCAGTGTGGTAGGGACAGGGTCCTACGAGCAGTACTTC

d_gene: TRBD1
v_gene: TRBV29-1
abundance: once
j_gene: TRBJ2-7
CDR3aa: CSVGTGSSYEQYF
CDR3nt: TGCAGCGTTGGGACAGGTAGCTCCTACGAGCAGTACTTC

d_gene: -
v_gene: TRBV10-3
abundance: -
j_gene: TRBJ1-1
CDR3aa: CAIIPGRMSRNTEAFF
CDR3nt: TGTGCCATCATTCCCGGGAGGATGAGCAGAAACACTGAAGCTTTCTTT

d_gene: -
v_gene: TRBV7-2
abundance: once
j_gene: TRBJ1-3
CDR3aa: CASSLGSGGGNTIYF
CDR3nt: TGTGCCAGCAGCTTAGGTTCGGGGGGTGGAAACACCATATATTTT

d_gene: TRBD2
v_gene: TRBV11-2
abundance: -
j_gene: TRBJ2-1
CDR3aa: CASSLLRTSGRAAEQFF
CDR3nt: TGTGCCAGCAGCTTACTTCGGACTAGCGGGAGAGCGGCTGAGCAGTTCTTC

d_gene: -
v_gene: TRBV2
abundance: once
j_gene: TRBJ1-3
CDR3aa: CASSSSGGASGNTIYF
CDR3nt: -

d_gene: -
v_gene: TRBV12-3/TRBV12-4
abundance: -
j_gene: TRBJ1-2
CDR3aa: CASSTAANYGYTF
CDR3nt: TGTGCCAGCAGTACAGCAGCTAACTATGGCTACACCTTC

d_gene: -
v_gene: TRBV7-2
abundance: -
j_gene: TRBJ2-3
CDR3aa: CASSPPSRLGTQYF
CDR3nt: TGTGCCAGCAGCCCCCCTTCTCGACTTGGGACGCAGTATTTT

d_gene: -
v_gene: TRBV12-3/TRBV12-4
abundance: -
j_gene: TRBJ2-2
CDR3aa: CASSFYGGELFF
CDR3nt: TGTGCCAGCAGTTTCTATGGCGGGGAGCTGTTTTTT

d_gene: -
v_gene: TRBV5-1
abundance: once
j_gene: TRBJ2-1
CDR3aa: CASSITGNEQFF
CDR3nt: TGCGCCAGCAGCATCACAGGGAATGAGCAGTTCTTC

d_gene: -
v_gene: TRBV19
abundance: few
j_gene: TRBJ1-4
CDR3aa: CASHQGNEKLFF
CDR3nt: TGTGCCAGTCATCAGGGAAATGAAAAACTGTTTTTT